The 16 T cell receptor beta chains below all came from one sample that was sequenced in a study of blood T cell repertoires in COVID-19. Measured with immunoSEQ multiplex PCR; TCRdb has only the in-frame clones, and not every one. The sample includes 300,000 or so clones, approximately 89% of them seen just once. Sequencing was carried out using PBMCs or T cells enriched from blood (not recorded which). These receptors originate from a woman in her 50s who had been exposed to COVID-19.

V gene TRBV3-1 (or the pseudogene TRBV3-2) combines with J gene TRBJ1-2; tentatively, D is TRBD1 (5 bases). Trimming removed 3 bases from V and 2 bases from J, with 19 bases in between. The CDR3 is made up of 17 amino acids. The V gene's germline CDR1 is LGHDT and CDR2 YNNKEL (reference sequence). DNA for the CDR3: TGTGCCAGCAGCCAGTACGATACTCGGGGGGGAAACTATGGCTACACCTTC. Translated: CASSQYDTRGGNYGYTF.

The genes are TRBV18 and TRBJ1-1, with D perhaps TRBD1 (5 bases). CDR3 size: 13 residues. Per germline, CDR1 KGHSH and CDR2 LQKENI. With 3 bases removed from V and 9 bases from J, the gap between germline ends came to 14 bases. DNA of the CDR3: TGTGCCAGCTCACCGATTTCCGGGGGACAAGCTTTCTTT. It yields the protein CASSPISGGQAFF.

The chain combines TRBV7-6 with TRBJ2-3; tentative D call: TRBD1 (6 bases). Trimming cost V 2 bases and J 6 bases, with 12 bases left between them. Germline CDR1 and CDR2: SGHVS and FNYEAQ. This CDR3 has 14 amino acids. CDR3 in DNA: TGTGCCAGCAGCTTACGGAGCCAGGGGGATACGCAGTATTTT. Translation: CASSLRSQGDTQYF.

This rearrangement joins TRBV7-2 to TRBJ2-5; 15 positions match TRBD2. CDR1 SGHTA and CDR2 FQGNSA come from the germline V gene. The CDR3 runs to 16 residues. Trimming took 3 bases from V and 5 from J; bases not matched to a gene: 4. CDR3 sequence (DNA): TGTGCCAGCAGCTTCAGGACTAGCGGGGGGGCCGAGACCCAGTACTTC. Encoded protein: CASSFRTSGGAETQYF.

Concerning this clone itself: Different DNA sequences within this sample yield the same CDR3. This sequence joins TRBV11-3 and TRBJ2-3, with D unclear. The CDR3 contains 13 residues. CDR1 and CDR2 from the germline V gene are SGHNT and YENEEA. V shed 4 bases and J shed 1 base, with 6 bases lying between them. CDR3 amino acids: CASSSRGTDTQYF. CDR3 nucleotide sequence: TGTGCCAGCAGCTCTCGGGGCACAGATACGCAGTATTTT.

This sequence joins TRBV19 and TRBJ1-5, with D perhaps TRBD1 (5 bases). V was trimmed by 5 bases and J by 7 bases, leaving 21 bases between them. The V gene's germline CDR1 is LNHDA and CDR2 SQIVND (reference sequence). This CDR3 spans 16 amino acids. The CDR3 here is CASSPRGGPREQPQHF. The CDR3, as DNA: TGTGCCAGTAGTCCTCGGGGAGGACCCAGGGAACAGCCCCAGCATTTT.

The V call is TRBV5-1, the J call TRBJ2-7; 9 bases line up with TRBD1. Trimming cost V 3 bases and J 5 bases; bases outside gene matches: 9. Per germline, CDR1 SGHRS and CDR2 YFSETQ. The length of the CDR3 is 15 residues. The CDR3 nucleotides are TGCGCCAGCAGCTCAACCATGGACAGGGGCCACGAGCAGTACTTC. Its protein product is CASSSTMDRGHEQYF.

The chain recombines TRBV28 with TRBJ1-6; D not resolved. Germline values: CDR1 MDHEN, CDR2 SYDVKM. V shed 7 bases and J shed 5 bases, with 15 bases lying between them. The CDR3 is made up of 15 amino acids. The CDR3 protein is CASNIWTGDNSPLHF. The CDR3 DNA follows: TGTGCCAGCAATATTTGGACTGGGGATAATTCACCCCTCCACTTT.

This chain links TRBV5-8 with TRBJ2-5; 7 nucleotides line up with TRBD1. From germline, CDR1 is SGHTS and CDR2 YDEGEE. CDR3 size: 15 residues. The V gene end was trimmed by 4 bases and the J gene end by 1 base; junction bases not matched to a gene: 7. The CDR3: CASSLRGQAQETQYF. DNA for the CDR3: TGTGCCAGCAGCCTTCGTGGACAGGCCCAAGAGACCCAGTACTTC.

The gene calls are TRBV29-1 and TRBJ1-1; D perhaps matches TRBD1 (6 bases). The V end lost 6 bases, the J end lost 1 base, and 12 bases lay between the germline ends. Germline assignment: CDR1 SQVTM and CDR2 ANQGSEA. The CDR3 has 13 amino acids. CDR3 in DNA: TGCAGCGTAGCCGGGACAAAGAACACTGAAGCTTTCTTT. Its protein product is CSVAGTKNTEAFF.

The chain couples TRBV2 to TRBJ1-2, with 9 bases that match TRBD1. V was pared by 5 bases and J by 5 bases, with 6 bases of the junction left unmatched. Germline CDR1 reads SNHLY; CDR2 reads FYNNEI. This CDR3 is built from 14 residues. CDR3 loop: CASSTQGTGYGYTF. In DNA form, the CDR3 reads TGTGCCAGCAGTACCCAAGGGACAGGGTATGGCTACACCTTC. The variable domain in full, completed from reference TRBV2 and TRBJ1-2, reads EPEVTQTPSHQVTQMGQEVILRCVPISNHLYFYWYRQILGQKVEFLVSFYNNEISEKSEIFDDQFSVERPDGSNFTLKIRSTKLEDSAMYFCASSTQGTGYGYTFGSGTRLTVV.

V usage is TRBV5-4 and J usage is TRBJ1-6, with 10 bases fitting TRBD1. Losses at the gene ends were 0 bases for V and 9 bases for J; bases not matched to a gene: 9. The CDR3 consists of 17 residues. Germline V gives CDR1 SGHNT, CDR2 YYREEE (reference sequence). CDR3 nucleotide sequence: TGTGCCAGCAGCTTGGGATCCGGGACAGGGGTTTTTTCACCCCTCCACTTT. This encodes CASSLGSGTGVFSPLHF. The full variable domain, its missing parts supplied by reference TRBV5-4 and TRBJ1-6, is ETGVTQSPTHLIKTRGQQVTLRCSSQSGHNTVSWYQQALGQGPQFIFQYYREEENGRGNFPPRFSGLQFPNYSSELNVNALELDDSALYLCASSLGSGTGVFSPLHFGNGTRLTVT.

The V call is TRBV29-1, the J call TRBJ1-2, with a weak D call TRBD1 (5 bases). The CDR3 runs to 17 residues. V lost 2 bases and J lost 4, with 23 bases in between. Germline CDR1 is SQVTM and CDR2 is ANQGSEA. The CDR3 DNA is TGCAGCGTTGAAATGGGGCAGGTACCCGATCTTTGCTATGGCTACACCTTC. The encoded protein is CSVEMGQVPDLCYGYTF.

V usage is TRBV18 and J usage is TRBJ1-5, with D possibly matching TRBD1 (5 bases). The germline CDR1 and CDR2 sequences are KGHSH and LQKENI. V was shortened by 6 bases and J by 4 bases, with 10 bases between the two germline ends. The CDR3 totals 13 residues. Written as DNA, the CDR3 is TGTGCCAGCTCCGGGGGTTTTAATCAGCCCCAGCATTTT. Residues: CASSGGFNQPQHF.

J is TRBJ1-1 and V is TRBV9, with 7 nucleotides matching TRBD1. The CDR3 contains 12 residues. Per germline, CDR1 SGDLS and CDR2 YYNGEE. After removal of 8 bases from V and 2 bases from J, the junction contained 3 bases not matched to a gene. The CDR3 protein is CASNRGNTEAFF. The CDR3 nucleotides read TGTGCCAGTAACAGGGGTAACACTGAAGCTTTCTTT. The entire variable domain, with the rest obtained from reference TRBV9 and TRBJ1-1, is as follows: DSGVTQTPKHLITATGQRVTLRCSPRSGDLSVYWYQQSLDQGLQFLIQYYNGEERAKGNILERFSAQQFPDLHSELNLSSLELGDSALYFCASNRGNTEAFFGQGTRLTVV.

The rearrangement joins TRBV6-5 to TRBJ2-7, with 7 bases lining up with TRBD1. Trimming cost V 5 bases and J 0 bases; bases outside gene matches: 1. Germline V gene sequence: CDR1 MNHEY, CDR2 SVGAGI. The CDR3 runs 13 residues. CDR3 protein: CASSHRGSYEQYF. The CDR3 DNA follows: TGTGCCAGCAGTCACAGGGGCTCCTACGAGCAGTACTTC.